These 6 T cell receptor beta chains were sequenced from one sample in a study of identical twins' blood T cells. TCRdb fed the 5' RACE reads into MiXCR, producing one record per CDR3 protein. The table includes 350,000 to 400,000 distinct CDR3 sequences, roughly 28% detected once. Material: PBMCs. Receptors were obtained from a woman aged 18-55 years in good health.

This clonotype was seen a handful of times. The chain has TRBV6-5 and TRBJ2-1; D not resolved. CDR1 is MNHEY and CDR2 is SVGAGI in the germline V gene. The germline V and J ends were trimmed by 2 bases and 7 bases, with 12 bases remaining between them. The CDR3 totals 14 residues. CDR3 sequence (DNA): TGTGCCAGCAGTTACCGCAGCCCTCAAAATGAGCAGTTCTTC. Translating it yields CASSYRSPQNEQFF.

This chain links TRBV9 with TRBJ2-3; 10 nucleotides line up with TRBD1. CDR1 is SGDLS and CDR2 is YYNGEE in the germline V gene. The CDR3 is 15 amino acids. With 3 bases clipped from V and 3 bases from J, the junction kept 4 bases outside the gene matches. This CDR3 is CASSARDRGTDTQYF. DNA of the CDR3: TGTGCCAGCAGCGCCCGGGACAGGGGTACAGATACGCAGTATTTT.

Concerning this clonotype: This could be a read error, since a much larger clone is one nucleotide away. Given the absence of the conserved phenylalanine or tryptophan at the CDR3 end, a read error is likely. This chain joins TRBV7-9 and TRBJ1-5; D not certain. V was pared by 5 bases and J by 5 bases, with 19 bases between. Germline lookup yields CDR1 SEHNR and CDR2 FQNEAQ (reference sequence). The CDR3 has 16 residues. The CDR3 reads CASSRSGPGRHQPQHL. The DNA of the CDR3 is TGTGCCAGCAGCCGAAGTGGGCCAGGTCGTCATCAGCCCCAGCATTTG.

The DNA of the CDR3 is TGCAGTGCTAGCGGGCGGGAGGGGTTATCCGGGGAGCTGTTTTTT. Translation gives CSASGREGLSGELFF. The chain links TRBV20-1 to TRBJ2-2; 9 bases are shared with TRBD2. Germline trimming cut 3 bases from V and 6 bases from J; bases unmatched to any gene: 8. Per the germline V gene, CDR1 is DFQATT and CDR2 is SNEGSKA (reference sequence). This CDR3 is 15 amino acids long.

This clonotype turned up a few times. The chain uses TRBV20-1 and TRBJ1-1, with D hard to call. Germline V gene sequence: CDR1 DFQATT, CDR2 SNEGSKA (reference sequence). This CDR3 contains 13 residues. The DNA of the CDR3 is TGCAGCGCCCTCGACCGCGTGAACACTGAAGCTTTCTTT. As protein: CSALDRVNTEAFF.

The CDR3: CASSLLLGGHSNTGELFF. CDR3 bases: TGTGCCAGCAGTTTATTGCTTGGGGGTCACTCGAACACCGGGGAGCTGTTTTTT. This chain connects TRBV12-3 or TRBV12-4 to TRBJ2-2; D assignment may be TRBD1 or TRBD2 (5 bases each). The CDR3 is 18 residues long. V lost 2 bases and J lost 0, with 16 bases in between.